Each of the 25 T cell receptor beta chains below was sequenced from the same sample in a study of PD-1 blockade in classical Hodgkin lymphoma. Assay: immunoSEQ multiplex PCR; the TCRdb copy retains only in-frame clones and omits some. The sample holds more than 140,000 clones, less than 80% seen once. All trial patients relapsed after autologous stem cell transplantation. Specimen: peripheral blood mononuclear cells (PBMCs), collected before the second cycle of nivolumab. These receptors were obtained from a human donor with classical Hodgkin lymphoma.

Regarding this clone: At one end, the junction sequence differs from germline, possibly due to a read error. The J gene is TRBJ2-4, the V gene TRBV7-7; TRBD1 matches at 7 bases. In germline, CDR1 is SSHAT, CDR2 FNYEAQ (reference sequence). The CDR3 is made up of 14 amino acids. The CDR3 region is CASSLTGVKNIQYF. CDR3 sequence (DNA): TGTGCTAGCAGCTTAACAGGGGTCAAAAACATTCAGTACTTC.

This clone was counted a few times. The CDR3 loop is CASSLRGFSTGELFF. The CDR3 region has the DNA TGTGCCAGCAGTTTGAGGGGATTCAGCACCGGGGAGCTGTTTTTT. The V call is TRBV28, the J call TRBJ2-2; D is possibly TRBD1 or TRBD2 (5 bases each). Trimming took off 3 bases at V and 4 bases at J, with 12 bases between the two ends. Germline V gives CDR1 MDHEN, CDR2 SYDVKM. The length of the CDR3 is 15 residues.

This chain uses TRBV28 with TRBJ1-6, with TRBD1 matching 7 bases. CDR1 is MDHEN and CDR2 is SYDVKM in the germline V gene. V was pared by 7 bases and J by 8 bases, with 8 bases of the junction left unmatched. The CDR3 runs to 14 residues. In DNA form, the CDR3 reads TGTGCCAGCACGATGTGGCAGGGGGATTCACCCCTCCACTTT. Residues: CASTMWQGDSPLHF. The whole variable domain, filled in from reference TRBV28 and TRBJ1-6, reads DVKVTQSSRYLVKRTGEKVFLECVQDMDHENMFWYRQDPGLGLRLIYFSYDVKMKEKGDIPEGYSVSREKKERFSLILESASTNQTSMYLCASTMWQGDSPLHFGNGTRLTVT.

The rearrangement uses TRBV4-3 and TRBJ1-1; D is perhaps TRBD1 (6 bases). Deletions cut 3 bases from V and 0 bases from J, with 14 bases between. CDR1 is LGHNA, CDR2 YSLEER, per germline. The CDR3 spans 16 residues. Here the CDR3 reads CASSHPWTDMNTEAFF. CDR3 sequence (DNA): TGCGCCAGCAGCCATCCCTGGACAGACATGAACACTGAAGCTTTCTTT.

The chain couples TRBV9 to TRBJ1-2, with D tentatively TRBD1 (5 bases). This CDR3 has 15 amino acids. Trimming took 0 bases from V and 4 from J, leaving 13 bases between them. Germline V gene data show CDR1 as SGDLS and CDR2 as YYNGEE. The CDR3 coding sequence is TGTGCCAGCAGCGTAGAGGCAGCGGGGGTCTATGGCTACACCTTC. This sequence encodes CASSVEAAGVYGYTF.

The chain is built from TRBV5-1 and TRBJ2-3; D is ambiguous. CDR1 and CDR2 from the germline V gene are SGHRS and YFSETQ. CDR3 length: 13 amino acids. Trimming took 1 base from V and 1 from J, leaving 4 bases between them. CDR3 residues: CASSLSGTDTQYF. CDR3 bases: TGCGCCAGCAGCTTGTCGGGCACAGATACGCAGTATTTT. Full variable domain (missing parts from reference TRBV5-1 and TRBJ2-3): KAGVTQTPRYLIKTRGQQVTLSCSPISGHRSVSWYQQTPGQGLQFLFEYFSETQRNKGNFPGRFSGRQFSNSRSEMNVSTLELGDSALYLCASSLSGTDTQYFGPGTRLTVL.

Points on this clone: At one end the junction does not follow the germline gene, possibly because of a read error. The chain recombines TRBV6-1 with TRBJ1-2; no reliable D call. CDR1 is MNHNS and CDR2 is SASEGT in the germline V gene. The CDR3 is made up of 12 amino acids. CDR3 sequence reads: CASNPRAGGYTF. The CDR3 coding sequence is TGCGCCAGCAATCCAAGGGCCGGGGGCTACACCTTC.

The chain has TRBV7-9 and TRBJ2-3, with 8 bases lining up with TRBD2. Losses at the gene ends were 5 bases for V and 2 bases for J; bases not matched to a gene: 9. CDR1 and CDR2 (germline): SEHNR, FQNEAQ (reference sequence). This CDR3 comprises 16 residues. CDR3 region: CASSPGRGGNTDTQYF. The CDR3 region has the DNA TGTGCCAGCAGCCCCGGGAGGGGGGGCAACACAGATACGCAGTATTTT. The variable domain in full, with the rest retrieved from reference TRBV7-9 and TRBJ2-3, is DTGVSQNPRHKITKRGQNVTFRCDPISEHNRLYWYRQTLGQGPEFLTYFQNEAQLEKSRLLSDRFSAERPKGSFSTLEIQRTEQGDSAMYLCASSPGRGGNTDTQYFGPGTRLTVL.

This clone was seen only once. The chain links TRBV6-5 to TRBJ2-7; 9 positions match TRBD1. V lost 0 bases, J lost 3 bases, and 3 bases stayed unmatched. Germline V gene data show CDR1 as MNHEY and CDR2 as SVGAGI. The CDR3 length is 15 residues. The CDR3 region is CASSYSGTGFYEQYF. The CDR3, as DNA: TGTGCCAGCAGTTACTCCGGGACAGGGTTCTACGAGCAGTACTTC.

The chain is built from TRBV5-4 and TRBJ1-4; a weak D match, TRBD1 (6 bases). This CDR3 contains 14 residues. V was clipped by 2 bases and J by 6 bases, with 11 bases between them. Germline V gene lookup returns CDR1 SGHNT and CDR2 YYREEE (reference sequence). The CDR3 is CASSFKQGDEKLFF. The CDR3 DNA reads TGTGCCAGCAGCTTTAAACAGGGTGATGAAAAACTGTTTTTT.

This clone showed up just a few times. DNA of the CDR3: TGTGCCAGCAGTGAAGCGTTGGGGGTCCGGGCAGATACGCAGTATTTT. The encoded protein is CASSEALGVRADTQYF. This chain links TRBV6-1 with TRBJ2-3, with D possibly being TRBD1 or TRBD2 (5 bases each). Germline lookup yields CDR1 MNHNS and CDR2 SASEGT. The length of the CDR3 is 16 residues. The V end was cut by 0 bases, the J end by 4 bases, with 14 bases between.

This clone was counted only a few times. V usage is TRBV9 and J usage is TRBJ1-4; perhaps TRBD1 as D (5 bases). Germline loops: CDR1 SGDLS, CDR2 YYNGEE. This CDR3 has 15 residues. The V and J ends lost 4 bases and 8 bases respectively, with 18 bases between them. Here the CDR3 DNA reads TGTGCCAGCAGCACCCTGGGAGGGACTGGGGAAAAACTGTTTTTT. It encodes CASSTLGGTGEKLFF. The full variable domain, rest sourced from reference TRBV9 and TRBJ1-4, is DSGVTQTPKHLITATGQRVTLRCSPRSGDLSVYWYQQSLDQGLQFLIQYYNGEERAKGNILERFSAQQFPDLHSELNLSSLELGDSALYFCASSTLGGTGEKLFFGSGTQLSVL.

This chain links TRBV6-1 with TRBJ1-2; TRBD1 agrees at 7 bases. Germline loops: CDR1 MNHNS, CDR2 SASEGT. The CDR3 spans 15 residues. The V and J ends lost 4 bases and 7 bases, in that order; junction bases with no gene match: 12. The CDR3 region has the DNA TGTGCCAGCAGTGTGGACAGGAACAGGCTCTCTGGCTACACCTTC. Residues: CASSVDRNRLSGYTF.

This clone showed up just once. The rearrangement uses TRBV7-8 and TRBJ2-2, with no clear D. Trimming stripped 2 bases from V and 1 base from J, with 8 bases between. In germline, CDR1 is SGHVS, CDR2 FQNEAQ. The CDR3 runs 15 residues. The CDR3 DNA is TGTGCCAGCAGCTTACTTTTTGTGAACACCGGGGAGCTGTTTTTT. It codes for CASSLLFVNTGELFF.

This clone was detected only a few times. The chain has TRBV4-3 and TRBJ2-7; 8 nucleotides align to TRBD1. The CDR3 loop spans 12 amino acids. V gave up 5 bases and J gave up 7 bases; unmatched junction bases: 4. Germline CDR1 is LGHNA and CDR2 is YSLEER. Written as DNA, the CDR3 is TGCGCCAGCAGCTTGGACAGGGATGAGCAGTACTTC. This codes for CASSLDRDEQYF.

The table lists this clone with a few counts. V and J are TRBV7-9 and TRBJ1-2, with a possible D match to TRBD1 (6 bases). The ends were cut back, 2 bases at V and 6 bases at J, with 16 bases in the middle. The CDR3 length is 15 residues. Germline CDR1 reads SEHNR; CDR2 reads FQNEAQ (reference sequence). In DNA form, the CDR3 reads TGTGCCAGCAGCTTAACAGCGTCCGGGGGCGATGGCTACACCTTC. Residues: CASSLTASGGDGYTF.

V and J are TRBV4-3 and TRBJ2-1; no definite D call. Trimming took off 0 bases at V and 9 bases at J, with 6 bases between the two ends. CDR1 is LGHNA, CDR2 YSLEER, per germline. The CDR3 covers 12 residues. CDR3 nucleotide sequence: TGCGCCAGCAGCCAAGATTTTGGTGAGCAGTTCTTC. It specifies CASSQDFGEQFF.

The rearrangement joins TRBV7-2 to TRBJ1-5, with 7 bases fitting TRBD1. This CDR3 has 13 residues. V trimming: 5 bases; J trimming: 6 bases; junction bases outside the gene matches: 4. Germline-derived CDR1 and CDR2 are SGHTA and FQGNSA. The CDR3 DNA sequence: TGTGCCAGCAGCCCGACAGGGTTTCAGCCCCAGCATTTT. Translating it yields CASSPTGFQPQHF.

The J gene is TRBJ2-7, the V gene TRBV28; perhaps TRBD1 as D (6 bases). Germline CDR1 is MDHEN and CDR2 is SYDVKM. V dropped 6 bases and J dropped 0 bases, with 15 bases sitting between them. This CDR3 spans 15 amino acids. The chain's CDR3 is CASRTRTVYSYEQYF. The CDR3 DNA reads as TGTGCCAGCAGAACGAGGACAGTCTACTCCTACGAGCAGTACTTC.

The chain combines TRBV11-2 with TRBJ2-7, with 10 bases that match TRBD1. J gave up 1 base and V 4 bases, and 4 bases lay outside the gene matches. The CDR3 runs 15 residues. Germline-derived CDR1 and CDR2 are SGHAT and FQNNGV. Written as DNA, the CDR3 is TGTGCCAGCAGCTGGACAGGGGGTAAATCCTACGAGCAGTACTTC. Amino acids: CASSWTGGKSYEQYF.

The V gene is TRBV4-2, the J gene TRBJ2-1, with TRBD2 matching over 10 bases. Germline CDR1 and CDR2: LGHNA and YNFKEQ. V lost 0 bases, J lost 6 bases, and 8 bases stayed unmatched. The CDR3 extends over 17 amino acids. The CDR3 DNA reads TGTGCCAGCAGCCAAGAAACCGGACTAGCGGCCCCCAATGAGCAGTTCTTC. This codes for CASSQETGLAAPNEQFF.

This clone was picked up a small number of times. The J gene is TRBJ2-5, the V gene TRBV5-6; TRBD2 matches at 9 bases. Germline V gene sequence: CDR1 SGHDT, CDR2 YYEEEE. With V trimmed by 4 bases and J by 5 bases, 9 bases remained unmatched. The CDR3 consists of 15 residues. DNA for the CDR3: TGTGCCAGCAGCATACAGGGACTAGCTAGGGAGACCCAGTACTTC. This encodes CASSIQGLARETQYF.

This chain uses TRBV10-3 with TRBJ1-2; D may be TRBD1 (5 bases). Germline assignment: CDR1 ENHRY and CDR2 SYGVKD. Trimming pared 3 bases from V and 7 bases from J, leaving 24 bases between. The CDR3 runs to 17 residues. In DNA, the CDR3 is TGTGCCATCAGTGAAGTTGCCAGGGTAGAAGGTCTGGGTGGCTACACCTTC. Amino acids: CAISEVARVEGLGGYTF.

The chain links TRBV7-9 to TRBJ2-7; D gene unclear. Trimming removed 5 bases from V and 7 bases from J, with 15 bases in between. Germline V CDR1 and CDR2: SEHNR, FQNEAQ (reference sequence). The CDR3 spans 13 residues. CDR3 amino acids: CASSPTGLGEQYF. The CDR3 region has the DNA TGTGCCAGCAGCCCGACCGGTCTGGGTGAGCAGTACTTC.

This clone was seen just once. The chain recombines TRBV9 with TRBJ2-3, with TRBD2 matching 10 bases. The CDR3 runs 16 residues. The V and J ends lost 0 bases and 2 bases, in that order; junction bases with no gene match: 3. Germline V gives CDR1 SGDLS, CDR2 YYNGEE. CDR3 in amino acids: CASSVDLAGVTDTQYF. As DNA, the CDR3 is TGTGCCAGCAGCGTAGATCTAGCGGGGGTCACAGATACGCAGTATTTT.